Listed below are T cell receptor beta chains from one sample, sequenced in a study of brain T cells in children with intractable seizures. Generated by immunoSEQ multiplex PCR, the TCRdb table keeps only in-frame clones and is missing some. The table records about 340,000 clones, approximately 93% of them present only once. The sequencing used peripheral blood, collected 5 to 6 months after surgery. Source of these receptors: a boy in the first two years of life with tuberous sclerosis and intractable seizures. Both conserved end residues are part of each CDR3. D genes are given only for firm matches. Expanded clones get a size class; other rows say once, few or many, or leave the size out.

D gene | J gene | clone size | V gene | CDR3 protein | CDR3 DNA
. | TRBJ2-2 | . | TRBV29-1 | CSVDGWGSGELFF | TGCAGCGTGGATGGATGGGGCTCCGGGGAGCTGTTTTTT
. | TRBJ1-6 | . | TRBV13 | CASRQGNSPLHF | TGTGCCAGCAGACAGGGAAATTCACCCCTCCACTTT
. | TRBJ1-2 | . | TRBV10-3 | CAISESGDLYGYTF | TGTGCCATCAGTGAGTCGGGGGACCTCTATGGCTACACCTTC
. | TRBJ2-7 | . | TRBV18 | CASSPDRYEQYF | TGTGCCAGCTCACCAGACCGCTACGAGCAGTACTTC
TRBD1 | TRBJ2-1 | . | TRBV7-9 | CASTHWTGEIKDNEQFF | TGTGCCAGCACCCACTGGACAGGGGAAATTAAGGACAATGAGCAGTTCTTC
. | TRBJ2-7 | . | TRBV20-1 | CSASATERYEQYF | TGCAGTGCCAGTGCCACAGAGAGATACGAGCAGTACTTC
TRBD1 | TRBJ2-1 | once | TRBV27 | CASSLSLQGYNEQFF | TGTGCCAGCAGTTTATCCTTACAGGGGTACAATGAGCAGTTCTTC
TRBD1 | TRBJ2-7 | . | TRBV9 | CASSGAGTGGLSEQYF | TGTGCCAGCAGCGGGGCCGGGACAGGGGGTTTAAGCGAGCAGTACTTC
TRBD2 | TRBJ2-3 | . | TRBV24-1 | CATSQTSSSTDTQYF | TGTGCCACCAGTCAGACTAGCAGTAGCACAGATACGCAGTATTTT
. | TRBJ1-6 | once | TRBV3-1/TRBV3-2 | CASSQVVGGAYNSPLHF | TGTGCCAGCAGCCAAGTTGTGGGGGGGGCCTATAATTCACCCCTCCACTTT
. | TRBJ2-5 | . | TRBV5-4 | CASSPGGPETQYF | TGTGCCAGCAGCCCCGGGGGTCCGGAGACCCAGTACTTC
. | TRBJ2-1 | . | TRBV9 | CASSVEGGPAYNEQFF | TGTGCCAGCAGCGTAGAAGGGGGGCCCGCGTACAATGAGCAGTTCTTC
TRBD1 | TRBJ1-1 | . | TRBV6-5 | CASTQSGGYTEAFF | TGTGCCAGCACTCAGTCAGGGGGTTACACTGAAGCTTTCTTT
. | TRBJ1-5 | . | TRBV5-6 | CASSRWGAQPQHF | TGTGCCAGCAGCCGGTGGGGCGCTCAGCCCCAGCATTTT
. | TRBJ1-1 | once | TRBV6-5 | CASSYSGTPNTEAFF | TGTGCCAGCAGTTACTCCGGGACACCTAACACTGAAGCTTTCTTT
. | TRBJ1-1 | . | TRBV9 | CASSFLGPMNTEAFF | TGTGCCAGCAGCTTCTTGGGCCCTATGAACACTGAAGCTTTCTTT
. | TRBJ1-2 | . | TRBV2 | CASSNVNYGYTF | TGTGCCAGCAGTAACGTTAACTATGGCTACACCTTC
TRBD2 | TRBJ2-1 | . | TRBV9 | CASSVAGGLYNEQFF | TGTGCCAGCAGCGTGGCGGGAGGACTCTACAATGAGCAGTTCTTC
. | TRBJ1-1 | . | TRBV12-5 | CASGFGTITEAFF | TGTGCTAGTGGCTTCGGGACAATCACTGAAGCTTTCTTT